The clone carrying this T cell receptor beta chain was detected only a few times. Its antigen is not identified. The sample originates from a study of identical twins. Study-level points and caveats: Excess sharing by twins proved weaker in beta out-of-frame sequences.

This CDR3 comprises 14 residues. The V gene lost 2 bases and the J gene lost 2 bases, with 10 bases spanning the gap. TCRdb itself ran the 5' RACE reads through MiXCR, one entry per CDR3 protein. The data contain a few hundred thousand distinct CDR3 sequences, roughly 15% of them singletons. These records were also assigned to another study, of yellow fever vaccine responses in identical twins.

Sequencing was carried out using CD4+ T cells sorted from blood. The TCR was taken from a woman under 30 in good health. This rearrangement joins TRBV12-3 or TRBV12-4 to TRBJ2-7; D assignment may be TRBD1 or TRBD2 (5 bases each). The DNA for the CDR3 is TGTGCCAGCAGTTTAAGGGACGGAACCTACGAGCAGTACTTC. Translation gives CASSLRDGTYEQYF.